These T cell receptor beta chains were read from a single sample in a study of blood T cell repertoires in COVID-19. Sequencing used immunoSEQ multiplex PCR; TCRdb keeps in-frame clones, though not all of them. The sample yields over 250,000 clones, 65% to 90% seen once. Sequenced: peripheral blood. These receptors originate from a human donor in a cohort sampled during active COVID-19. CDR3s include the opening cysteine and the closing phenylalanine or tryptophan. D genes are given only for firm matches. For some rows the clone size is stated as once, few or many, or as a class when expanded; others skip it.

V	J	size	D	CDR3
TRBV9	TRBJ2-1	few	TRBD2	CASSSSGINEQFF
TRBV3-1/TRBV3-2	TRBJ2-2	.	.	CASSQPGIGELFF
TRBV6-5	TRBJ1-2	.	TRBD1	CASTNRGTGSDGYTF
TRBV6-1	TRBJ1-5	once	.	CASSEAGGRGQPQHF
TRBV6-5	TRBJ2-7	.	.	CASTGSSYEQYF
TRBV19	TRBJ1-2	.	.	CASSIGQLNGYTF
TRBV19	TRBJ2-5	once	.	CASSTQETQYF
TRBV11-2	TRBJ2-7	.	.	CASSLVPRRSSYEQYF
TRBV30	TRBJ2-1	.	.	CAWSVDYEQFF
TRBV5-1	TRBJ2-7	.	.	CASSPLAGRSYEQYF
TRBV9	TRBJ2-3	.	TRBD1	CASSPFSGFTGGSADTQYF
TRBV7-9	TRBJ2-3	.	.	CASSPSGTRLTDTQYF
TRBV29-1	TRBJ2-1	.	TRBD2	CSVEIRGRKNEQFF
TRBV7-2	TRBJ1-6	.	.	CASRPQGQGTSPLHF
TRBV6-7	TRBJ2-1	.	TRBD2	CAILAGGAFYEQFF
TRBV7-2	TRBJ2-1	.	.	CASSLAQGAPGQFF
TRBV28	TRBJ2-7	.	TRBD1	CASSPSGTGGPYEQYF
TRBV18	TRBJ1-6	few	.	CASSPSTPGTRSPLHF
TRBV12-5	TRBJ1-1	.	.	CASGADAGTGGEAFF
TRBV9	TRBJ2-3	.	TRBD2	CASSVDGGGPDTQYF
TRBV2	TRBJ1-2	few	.	CASSPDTDRGYTF
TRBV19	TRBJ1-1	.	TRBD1	CASTFGTGHTEAFF
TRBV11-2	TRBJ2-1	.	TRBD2	CASSTLAGFSYNEQFF
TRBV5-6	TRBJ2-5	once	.	CASSLSPRAETQYF
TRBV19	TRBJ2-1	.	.	CASSGENEQFF
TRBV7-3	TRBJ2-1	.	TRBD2	CASSLGLAENEQFF
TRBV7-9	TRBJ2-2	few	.	CASSPRTITGELFF
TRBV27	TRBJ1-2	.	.	CASSLTYSNYGYTF
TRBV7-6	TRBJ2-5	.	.	CASSLAGGREETQYF
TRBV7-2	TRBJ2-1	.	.	CASSLVWESHNEQFF
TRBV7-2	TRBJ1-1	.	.	CASSLGTVRAEAFF
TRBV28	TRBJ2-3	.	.	CASSFFRGVTDTQYF
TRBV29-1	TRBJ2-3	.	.	CSVDFPQGTDTQYF
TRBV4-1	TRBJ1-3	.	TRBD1	CASSLTGVASGLNTIYF
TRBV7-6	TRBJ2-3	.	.	CASSFIADTQYF